These 5 T cell receptor beta chains were all obtained from the same sample, sequenced in a study of OX40 agonist ivuxolimab in advanced cancers. Measured with immunoSEQ multiplex PCR; TCRdb has only the in-frame clones, and not every one. The profile covers over 20,000 clones, with around 79% appearing a single time and about 33% taken by the ten largest. Sequenced material: CD4+ or CD8+ T cells sorted from blood, taken in a trial of the OX40 agonist ivuxolimab. The receptors here all came from an adult with an advanced solid tumor such as melanoma, head and neck, liver or kidney cancer.

About this clone: Other DNA sequences of this sample code for an identical CDR3. This chain joins TRBV6-5 and TRBJ2-3; D is ambiguous. With 5 bases removed from V and 0 bases from J, the gap between germline ends came to 6 bases. Germline CDR1 and CDR2: MNHEY and SVGAGI. The length of the CDR3 is 13 residues. CDR3 DNA sequence: TGTGCCAGCAGTCTTTCTAGCACAGATACGCAGTATTTT. Residues: CASSLSSTDTQYF.

CDR3 coding DNA: TGTGCCAGCAGTTCCGGGACTAGCGTATACAATGAGCAGTTCTTC. This codes for CASSSGTSVYNEQFF. This rearrangement joins TRBV28 to TRBJ2-1; 10 bases are a match to TRBD2. Germline loops: CDR1 MDHEN, CDR2 SYDVKM. The CDR3 length is 15 residues. J was trimmed by 4 bases and V by 4 bases; bases with no gene match: 4.

This clone has a handful of counts. The chain combines TRBV5-6 with TRBJ2-7; 11 bases map to TRBD1. This CDR3 has 14 amino acids. V lost 4 bases, J lost 4 bases, and 4 bases stayed unmatched. Germline V lookup: CDR1 SGHDT, CDR2 YYEEEE. Here the CDR3 DNA reads TGTGCCAGCAGCAGCGGACAGGGGGCGTACGAGCAGTACTTC. Translated: CASSSGQGAYEQYF.

In DNA form, the CDR3 reads TGTGCCAGCAGCTCGACGGCCGCCTACGAGCAGTACTTC. Its protein product is CASSSTAAYEQYF. V gene TRBV7-9 combines with J gene TRBJ2-7; D not certain. Germline-derived CDR1 and CDR2 are SEHNR and FQNEAQ (reference sequence). This CDR3 has 13 residues. Between the trimmed V and J ends, which lost 4 bases and 2 bases, there was a span of 9 bases.

The genes are TRBV7-9 and TRBJ1-5; unclear D gene. The CDR3 is 13 residues long. With 4 bases removed from V and 5 bases from J, the gap between germline ends came to 9 bases. Germline V gives CDR1 SEHNR, CDR2 FQNEAQ (reference sequence). CDR3 in amino acids: CASSSDGYQPQHF. Written as DNA, the CDR3 is TGTGCCAGCAGCTCCGACGGCTATCAGCCCCAGCATTTT.